These T cell receptor beta chains were read from a single sample in a study of PD-L1 blockade in urothelial cancer. Repertoires were generated with immunoSEQ multiplex PCR, while TCRdb's copy carries only in-frame clones and drops some. The table has roughly 48,000 clones, around 82% seen once. Sequencing used PBMCs, obtained around atezolizumab (anti-PD-L1) treatment. All receptors derive from a man aged 40-55 years with urothelial cancer. Each CDR3 is given with its conserved first and last residue. A D gene is named only where the DNA matches it firmly. The size of a clone is reported for some rows only, either as once, few or many, or as a class for expanded clones.

.,.,TRBJ1-3,TRBV19,13,TGTGCCAGTGGTCAGGGCTCTGGAAACACCATATATTTT,CASGQGSGNTIYF
.,.,TRBJ1-2,TRBV5-6,15,TGTGCCAGCAGCTTGGACAGGGACGGGTTCTATGGCTACACCTTC,CASSLDRDGFYGYTF
.,.,TRBJ2-3,TRBV5-4,17,TGTGCCAGCAGCCCTGCCGCGGGTAGACAGGGCACAGATACGCAGTATTTT,CASSPAAGRQGTDTQYF
.,.,TRBJ2-7,TRBV25-1,12,TGTGCCAGCCGACTAGGAAGCTACGAGCAGTACTTC,CASRLGSYEQYF
.,.,TRBJ2-6,TRBV11-2,18,TGTGCCAGCACCAAAACAGGGGGGGACCTCTCTGGGGCCAACGTCCTGACTTTC,CASTKTGGDLSGANVLTF
few,.,TRBJ2-3,TRBV13,13,TGTGCCAGCAGCGAAACGAATCAGGGTACGCAGTATTTT,CASSETNQGTQYF
.,.,TRBJ1-1,TRBV4-1,17,TGCGCCAGCAGCCAAGTCCTAATACGAGCATTGAGGACTGAAGCTTTCTTT,CASSQVLIRALRTEAFF
.,.,TRBJ2-3,TRBV10-3,12,TGTGCCATCAGTGCGGCGGGGGATACGCAGTATTTT,CAISAAGDTQYF
.,.,TRBJ2-7,TRBV4-2,13,TGTGCCAGCAGCAGGGGCTTTTCTGGGGAGCAGTACTTC,CASSRGFSGEQYF
.,TRBD1,TRBJ1-2,TRBV9,13,TGTGCCAGCAGCGTGGAGGGGGCTACAGGCTACACCTTC,CASSVEGATGYTF
.,TRBD2,TRBJ2-7,TRBV4-2,17,TGTGCCAGCAGCCAAGATGGGACTAGCCCCAGCTCCTACGAGCAGTACTTC,CASSQDGTSPSSYEQYF
.,.,TRBJ2-1,TRBV28,14,TGTGCCAGCGGGCCCTCCGGGACCTACAATGAGCAGTTCTTC,CASGPSGTYNEQFF
.,TRBD1,TRBJ2-7,TRBV28,16,TGTGCCAGCAGTCCCAGCAGGGGGCGACGTCTACCCGAGCAGTACTTC,CASSPSRGRRLPEQYF
.,.,TRBJ1-1,TRBV19,16,TGTGCCAGTAGTATTGGTAAAGGGGTGAGGAACACTGAAGCTTTCTTT,CASSIGKGVRNTEAFF
.,TRBD1,TRBJ2-7,TRBV28,15,TGTGCCAGCAGGGTATACAGGGGTGGCTCCTACGAGCAGTACTTC,CASRVYRGGSYEQYF
.,.,TRBJ1-2,TRBV7-9,16,TGTGCCAGCAGCTCATTGACAGGTCCCCTAAACTATGGCTACACCTTC,CASSSLTGPLNYGYTF
.,.,TRBJ1-1,TRBV7-3,13,TGTGCCAGCAGCTTACAGGAGGACACTGAAGCTTTCTTT,CASSLQEDTEAFF
.,.,TRBJ1-2,TRBV4-3,14,TGCGCCAGCAGCCGGGCCGGACAGACCTATGGCTACACCTTC,CASSRAGQTYGYTF
medium-sized,.,TRBJ1-4,TRBV10-3,17,TGTGCCATCAGCGTAGGCGGAGAAGGTGCAACTAATGAAAAACTGTTTTTT,CAISVGGEGATNEKLFF
.,TRBD1,TRBJ2-1,TRBV5-4,17,TGTGCCAGCAGCTTGTCGGCCACAGGGGGTTGGAACAATGAGCAGTTCTTC,CASSLSATGGWNNEQFF
.,.,TRBJ2-7,TRBV30,14,TGTGCCTGGATGGATGTGGGCCAGACCTACGAGCAGTACTTC,CAWMDVGQTYEQYF
.,.,TRBJ2-1,TRBV7-2,16,TGTGCCAGCAGCTCCCAGGGGGTAGCGGGGCGTAATGAGCAGTTCTTC,CASSSQGVAGRNEQFF
.,.,TRBJ1-2,TRBV28,15,TGTGCCAGCAGTTTACAAGGCAGGGAAAGGGATGGCTACACCTTC,CASSLQGRERDGYTF
.,TRBD2,TRBJ2-1,TRBV4-1,19,TGCGCCAGCAGCCAAGATCGGACCCGGACTAGCGGGAGCCCACGACAGCAGTTCTTC,CASSQDRTRTSGSPRQQFF
.,.,TRBJ2-5,TRBV5-1,15,TGCGCCAGCAGGTACCCCAGGGGATCGCAAGAGACCCAGTACTTC,CASRYPRGSQETQYF
.,TRBD1,TRBJ1-3,TRBV18,17,TGTGCCAGCTCACCAACCCCACAGGGGGCAGGAGGAAACACCATATATTTT,CASSPTPQGAGGNTIYF
once,TRBD2,TRBJ2-1,TRBV5-1,17,TGCGCCAGCAGCTCCGGACTAGCGGCAGACGTCTACAATGAGCAGTTCTTC,CASSSGLAADVYNEQFF
few,.,TRBJ1-1,TRBV29-1,13,TGCAGCGGGTCTGGTCATGGGGCACCTGAAGCTTTCTTT,CSGSGHGAPEAFF
once,TRBD2,TRBJ2-1,TRBV28,14,TGTGCCGGTGCTAGGTCTAGCGGAAACAATGAGCAGTTCTTC,CAGARSSGNNEQFF
.,.,TRBJ2-5,TRBV19,15,TGTGCCAGTAGTATAGGTCGGACACTCCAAGAGACCCAGTACTTC,CASSIGRTLQETQYF
.,.,TRBJ2-7,TRBV19,13,TGTGCCAGTAGTATGCAAGGAGCCTACGAGCAGTACTTC,CASSMQGAYEQYF
.,TRBD1,TRBJ1-1,TRBV5-8,14,TGTGCCAGCAGCCCGACAGGGTTAAGGACTGAAGCTTTCTTT,CASSPTGLRTEAFF
.,.,TRBJ1-2,TRBV28,13,TGTGCCAGCAGTACCCGACAGAACTATGGCTACACCTTC,CASSTRQNYGYTF
.,TRBD1,TRBJ1-2,TRBV5-5,17,TGTGCCAGCAGCTTGTCCCCACCGGGACAGGGGCCCTATGGCTACACCTTC,CASSLSPPGQGPYGYTF
.,TRBD2,TRBJ2-2,TRBV6-5,15,TGTGCCAGCAGACGACTAGCGGCTAACACCGGGGAGCTGTTTTTT,CASRRLAANTGELFF
.,.,TRBJ2-6,TRBV10-3,18,TGTGCCATCAGTCCCCGGGACTCTCCATACTCTGGGGCCAACGTCCTGACTTTC,CAISPRDSPYSGANVLTF
.,.,TRBJ1-1,TRBV4-2,15,TGTGCCAGCAGCCAAGCTGGGCAGGGGTCCCCTGAAGCTTTCTTT,CASSQAGQGSPEAFF
few,TRBD1,TRBJ1-1,TRBV19,14,TGTGCCAGTAGTCTTCGACAGGGGCAAACTGAAGCTTTCTTT,CASSLRQGQTEAFF
few,TRBD2,TRBJ2-3,TRBV9,16,TGTGCCAGCAGCGTAGGCCCGCTAGCGGGATTTGATACGCAGTATTTT,CASSVGPLAGFDTQYF
.,.,TRBJ1-1,TRBV6-5,13,TGTGCCAGCCGGCGGGGGGTGGGCACTGAAGCTTTCTTT,CASRRGVGTEAFF
few,TRBD1,TRBJ1-3,TRBV5-8,19,TGTGCCAGCAGCCCGAACGCGGGACAGGGCTTTATCTCTGGAAACACCATATATTTT,CASSPNAGQGFISGNTIYF
.,TRBD1,TRBJ1-2,TRBV4-1,15,TGCGCCAGCAGCCCCACAGGGGGGGTAATCTATGGCTACACCTTC,CASSPTGGVIYGYTF
.,TRBD1,TRBJ2-7,TRBV5-6,14,TGTGCCAGCAGCCGGACAGGGCAGTTCTACGAGCAGTACTTC,CASSRTGQFYEQYF
once,TRBD2,TRBJ2-5,TRBV9,14,TGTGCCAGCAGCGTAGGGACTAGTGCGGAGACCCAGTACTTC,CASSVGTSAETQYF
.,TRBD1,TRBJ2-3,TRBV10-3,16,TGTGCCATCAGACCGGACAGGGGAGAGGTCACAGATACGCAGTATTTT,CAIRPDRGEVTDTQYF
.,TRBD2,TRBJ2-7,TRBV6-1,14,TGTGCCAGCAGGCCAAGCGGGGGAAGCTACGAGCAGTACTTC,CASRPSGGSYEQYF
once,TRBD2,TRBJ2-5,TRBV28,14,TGTGCCAGCAGTTTAAGTGGCGGGAGGGAGACCCAGTACTTC,CASSLSGGRETQYF
once,TRBD2,TRBJ2-1,TRBV7-7,13,TGTGCTAGCAGTAGCGGGAGCTACAATGAGCAGTTCTTC,CASSSGSYNEQFF
few,TRBD1,TRBJ1-2,TRBV10-3,16,TGTGCCATCAGGGAACCTCGACAGGGGGTCAACTATGGCTACACCTTC,CAIREPRQGVNYGYTF
.,.,TRBJ2-2,TRBV30,14,TGTGCCTGGAGGGCGCTAGCTGATACCGGGGAGCTGTTTTTT,CAWRALADTGELFF
few,TRBD2,TRBJ2-3,TRBV6-4,15,TGTGCCAGCAGTAGACTAGCGGGGGACACAGATACGCAGTATTTT,CASSRLAGDTDTQYF
.,TRBD1,TRBJ2-3,TRBV19,15,TGTGCCAGTAGCGGGACAGGGGGAGGGACAGATACGCAGTATTTT,CASSGTGGGTDTQYF
.,.,TRBJ2-5,TRBV13,16,TGTGCCAGCAGCCGCAACCGGGCCCCCTCGGGGGAGACCCAGTACTTC,CASSRNRAPSGETQYF
.,TRBD2,TRBJ2-7,TRBV5-1,15,TGCGCCAGCAGCAGGGGGACTAGCGGAACCTACGAGCAGTACTTC,CASSRGTSGTYEQYF
.,.,TRBJ1-1,TRBV15,14,TGTGCCACCAGCAGGGGGGGACCGAACACTGAAGCTTTCTTT,CATSRGGPNTEAFF
.,.,TRBJ1-3,TRBV7-9,14,TGTGCCAGCAGCTTATCACGGTCCGGAAACACCATATATTTT,CASSLSRSGNTIYF
.,.,TRBJ2-2,TRBV4-1,15,TGCGCCAGCAGCCAAGCCTCGGGGATACCCGGGGAGCTGTTTTTT,CASSQASGIPGELFF
.,TRBD2,TRBJ2-7,TRBV19,12,TGTGCCAGTAGTTCCCGGGGGGACCCCCAGTACTTC,CASSSRGDPQYF
.,.,TRBJ2-7,TRBV29-1,13,TGCAGCGTGGAGGGAAGAGGGGCCTACGAGCAGTACTTC,CSVEGRGAYEQYF